This T cell receptor (beta chain) is from a study of Ad26.COV2.S vaccination and SARS-CoV-2 variants listed by TCRdb under 2021. Describing the broader study: Sequencing of the TCRbeta repertoire served to evaluate the specificity and breadth of SARS-CoV-2-reactive T cell receptors following Ad26.COV2.S vaccination. A total of 32 samples were included in the TCR-sequenced set, comprising around 19 Ad26.COV2.S vaccine recipients, 5 placebo recipients and 8 SARS-CoV-2 convalescent individuals. Overall results and qualifications from the work: It was noted by the authors that total T cell responses may have been underestimated by the TCR breadth and depth analyses. Ad26.COV2.S recipients had higher spike-specific TCR breadth than placebo recipients (P = 0.0014). Vaccine and placebo recipients had comparable non-spike TCR breadth, which fits with the vaccine containing only spike. After vaccination, substantial breadth of spike-specific CD8+ and CD4+ T cell responses was reported.

This clone has just one count. No antigen is known for it. It has no much larger one-base neighbor in the sample; base qualities were not kept. The germline V gene (reference sequence) sets CDR1 to SGHNT and CDR2 to YYREEE. The CDR3 holds 15 amino acids from the cysteine to the phenylalanine. Only the CDR3 portion is preserved as DNA: 45 bases, with reading frame beginning at the first base. V is pared back by 4 bases and J by 1 base, with 15 bases lying between the germline termini. TCRbeta CDR3 regions were sequenced with the immunoSEQ Assay. After extraction, genomic DNA underwent amplification by bias-controlled multiplex PCR, followed by high-throughput sequencing. In the original analysis: To quantify the absolute abundance of every unique TCRbeta CDR3 region, sequences were collapsed and filtered. T cell fraction was estimated by normalizing TCRbeta template counts to usable DNA, which was measured by amplifying reference genes present in all nucleated cells. Repertoire TCRs were annotated as SARS-CoV-2-specific by exact matching of V gene, CDR3 amino acid sequence and J gene to a known reactive TCR set. The reference SARS-CoV-2 TCR set was derived from MIRA and filtered for enrichment in COVID-19-positive ImmuneCODE repertoires, a step that removed public or cross-reactive TCRs. Using the MIRA antigens, annotated TCRs were further analysed by specific ORF or by position within an ORF. Depth was the summed frequency of annotated unique rearrangements, while breadth was defined as annotated unique rearrangements over total unique productive rearrangements. Two-sided Wilcoxon rank-sum tests were applied when comparing TCR breadth between groups. TCRdb took over this immuneACCESS table, retaining in-frame rearrangements with V and J assigned. Such tables are incomplete; in checked studies, under half of the missing clones stem from an unresolved V gene, and the remainder is unexplained. The V and J calls and the clone size are those of that table, but D and trimming were determined from the DNA. Across this sample there are 300,000 to 400,000 clones, with approximately 90% seen only once. The top ten clones comprise 3.9% of the sample.

The time point label corresponds to: individuals recovered from natural SARS-CoV-2 infection. The chain couples TRBV5-4 to TRBJ2-7, and the D gene may be TRBD1, 6 bases matching. The clonotype was recovered from a human donor who had recovered from COVID-19. The source was peripheral blood, collected after recovery from COVID-19. CDR3 loop: CASSRGGDRSYEQYF. DNA sequence: TGTGCCAGCAGCCGAGGGGGTGACCGATCCTACGAGCAGTACTTC.